This is a list of T cell receptor beta chains from one sample in a study of blood T cell repertoires in COVID-19. Clones were read by immunoSEQ multiplex PCR, and TCRdb kept only the in-frame ones, dropping some. Here the sample spans hundreds of thousands of clones, about 89% being singletons. The sequencing sample was made of PBMCs or T cells enriched from blood (not recorded which). The receptors here all came from a woman aged 18-29 years who had recovered from COVID-19. CDR3s include the opening cysteine and the closing phenylalanine or tryptophan. The D gene is left open where the match is weak. Only part of the rows carry a size: once, few, many, or a class if the clone is expanded.

.	TRBV7-9	.	TRBJ2-5	TGTGCCAGCAGCTTAGAAGATGAGTCCCAGTACTTC	CASSLEDESQYF
.	TRBV24-1	.	TRBJ1-4	TGTGCCACCAGTGATGGGGTGGGGCGACATCTGCCTGGAAAACTGTTTTTT	CATSDGVGRHLPGKLFF
.	TRBV29-1	.	TRBJ2-2	TGCAGCGTTCGTCACACCGGGGAGCTGTTTTTT	CSVRHTGELFF
.	TRBV5-6	.	TRBJ2-7	TGTGCCAGCAGCCCGGACGGAAAGGGGTCCTACGAGCAGTACTTC	CASSPDGKGSYEQYF
.	TRBV5-4	.	TRBJ2-3	TGTGCCAGCAGCTTGGGCGGGTTTGCGAATACGCAGTATTTT	CASSLGGFANTQYF
.	TRBV7-6	TRBD1	TRBJ2-7	TGTGCCAGCAGCTTAGCCGGACAGGCCACGGGCGAGCAGTACTTC	CASSLAGQATGEQYF
.	TRBV21-1	.	TRBJ1-3	TGTGCCAGCAGGAATCCAGGGTTTGCGGACACCATATATTTT	CASRNPGFADTIYF
.	TRBV12-3/TRBV12-4	.	TRBJ1-5	TGTGCCAGCAGTCAAAATAGCAATCAGCCCCAGCATTTT	CASSQNSNQPQHF
once	TRBV28	.	TRBJ1-1	TGTGCCAGCGCATTCCTAACCTACACTGAAGCTTTCTTT	CASAFLTYTEAFF
.	TRBV7-7	TRBD1	TRBJ1-2	TGTGCTAGGGACAGCCTTAACTATGGCTACACCTTC	CARDSLNYGYTF
.	TRBV4-2	TRBD2	TRBJ2-7	TGTGCCAGCAGCCCTAGCGGAAACTACGAGCAGTACTTC	CASSPSGNYEQYF
.	TRBV6-5	TRBD1	TRBJ1-5	TGTGCCAGCAGCTCTACAGGGGGCAGGGGGCCCCAGCATTTT	CASSSTGGRGPQHF
.	TRBV28	.	TRBJ1-1	TGTGCCAGCAGTTTCCCTAGCGCCGCAAGAGCTTTCTTT	CASSFPSAARAFF
.	TRBV21-1	.	TRBJ1-3	TGTGCCAGCAGCCAACCGGGGTACGGAAACACCATATATTTT	CASSQPGYGNTIYF
once	TRBV28	.	TRBJ1-1	TGTGCCAGCAGTTTCGGTGGGGAGGGAACTGAAGCTTTCTTT	CASSFGGEGTEAFF
.	TRBV5-1	.	TRBJ2-2	TGCGCCAGCAGCTTTAACAGGGACACCGGGGAGCTGTTTTTT	CASSFNRDTGELFF
.	TRBV6-5	.	TRBJ1-6	TGTGCCAGCAGTTACCTCAGGGATAATTCACCCCTCCACTTT	CASSYLRDNSPLHF
once	TRBV10-3	TRBD1	TRBJ1-4	TGTGCCATCAGTCAGGACAGGGGAGGCTCTACGACTAATGAAAAACTGTTTTTT	CAISQDRGGSTTNEKLFF
.	TRBV6-5	TRBD2	TRBJ2-1	TGTGCCAGCAGGTCTAGCGGGGGCTCCTACAATGAGCAGTTCTTC	CASRSSGGSYNEQFF
once	TRBV27	.	TRBJ2-2	TGTGCCAGCAGTTTATCGTTTCCTCCAGCCGGGGAGCTGTTTTTT	CASSLSFPPAGELFF
.	TRBV29-1	TRBD1	TRBJ1-1	TGCAGCGTTGAAACGACAGGGGGCACTGAAGCTTTCTTT	CSVETTGGTEAFF
.	TRBV28	.	TRBJ1-5	TGTGCCAGCAGTTCTCTCCATCAGCCCCAGCATTTT	CASSSLHQPQHF
.	TRBV12-3/TRBV12-4	.	TRBJ1-1	TGTGCCAGTAAAGTTGGGGGCTATACTGAAGCTTTCTTT	CASKVGGYTEAFF
.	TRBV7-9	.	TRBJ1-1	TGTGCCAGCAGGGGTCCTTCAGGGAACACTGAAGCTTTCTTT	CASRGPSGNTEAFF
.	TRBV12-5	.	TRBJ1-1	TGTGCTAGTTGTACCGGGGCGGGGGGCGCTTTTGAAGCTTTCTTT	CASCTGAGGAFEAFF
once	TRBV2	.	TRBJ2-3	TGTGCCGGAGCGACTCTTGGTACGCAGTATTTT	CAGATLGTQYF
.	TRBV4-1	.	TRBJ1-2	TGCGCCAGCAGCCAAGAAGGGGGAACTAACTATGGCTACACCTTC	CASSQEGGTNYGYTF
.	TRBV3-1/TRBV3-2	.	TRBJ1-1	TGTGCCAGCAGCGCCTACAGGGATATGAACACTGAAGCTTTCTTT	CASSAYRDMNTEAFF
.	TRBV7-9	TRBD2	TRBJ2-7	TGTGCCAGCAGCCTGGGGCTAGCGGGAGTTAACGAGCAGTACTTC	CASSLGLAGVNEQYF
once	TRBV28	TRBD1	TRBJ1-1	TGTGCCAGCAGAGCAGGGGGCACTGAAGCTTTCTTT	CASRAGGTEAFF
.	TRBV7-9	.	TRBJ1-3	TGTGCCAGCATCCCAGGGGCTGGAAACACCATATATTTT	CASIPGAGNTIYF
few	TRBV23-1	TRBD2	TRBJ2-5	TGCGCCAGCAGTCAATCTTGGCTAGCGGTTCAAGAGACCCAGTACTTC	CASSQSWLAVQETQYF
once	TRBV5-1	TRBD2	TRBJ2-7	TGCGCCAGCAGCTCCCCCCCGGGGGGAGGATACGAGCAGTACTTC	CASSSPPGGGYEQYF
.	TRBV5-6	.	TRBJ1-2	TGTGCCAGCAGCTTGCAGGATAACTATGGCTACACCTTC	CASSLQDNYGYTF
.	TRBV15	.	TRBJ1-1	TGTGCCACCAGCCCCAAACCCCAGGTGGGCACTGAAGCTTTCTTT	CATSPKPQVGTEAFF